Each of the 22 T cell receptor beta chains below was sequenced from the same sample in a study of cytomegalovirus exposure and HLA in healthy donors. Using immunoSEQ multiplex PCR, the repertoire was profiled, and TCRdb retains in-frame clones only, with some absent. The sample shows some 45,000 clones, roughly 90% of them seen only once. Specimen: PBMCs. The receptor set was obtained from a man aged 18 to 30 in good health and CMV-seronegative.

The gene calls are TRBV5-1 and TRBJ1-1, with 8 bases aligning to TRBD1. Germline loops: CDR1 SGHRS, CDR2 YFSETQ. The length of the CDR3 is 14 residues. Trimming took 4 bases from V and 4 from J; bases not matched to a gene: 6. CDR3 amino acids: CASSPRTGTTEAFF. CDR3 DNA: TGCGCCAGCAGCCCCCGGACAGGGACCACTGAAGCTTTCTTT.

The chain employs TRBV14 and TRBJ2-7, with a weak D call TRBD2 (5 bases). This CDR3 comprises 13 residues. V lost 4 bases to trimming and J lost 2 bases, with 9 bases between them. Germline values: CDR1 SGHDN, CDR2 FVKESK. CDR3 DNA sequence: TGTGCCAGCAGCCGAGACGGGACCTACGAGCAGTACTTC. This translates into CASSRDGTYEQYF.

J is TRBJ1-1 and V is TRBV7-9; no clear D. The CDR3 consists of 13 residues. V dropped 0 bases and J dropped 4 bases, with 6 bases sitting between them. CDR1 SEHNR and CDR2 FQNEAQ come from the germline V gene (reference sequence). This CDR3 reads CASSLALATEAFF. CDR3 sequence (DNA): TGTGCCAGCAGCTTAGCACTAGCCACTGAAGCTTTCTTT.

The rearrangement uses TRBV6-6 and TRBJ1-1; perhaps TRBD1 as D (5 bases). The CDR3 is 15 residues long. The V gene's germline CDR1 is MNHNY and CDR2 SVGAGI (reference sequence). V was pared by 4 bases and J by 1 base, with 13 bases between. CDR3 coding DNA: TGTGCCAGCAGTTCGTCGGGACTCTGGAACACTGAAGCTTTCTTT. Protein product: CASSSSGLWNTEAFF.

This sequence joins TRBV7-2 and TRBJ2-1; 12 bases are a match to TRBD2. Per the germline V gene, CDR1 is SGHTA and CDR2 is FQGNSA. This CDR3 has 16 amino acids. V shed 5 bases, J shed 0 bases, and the junction held 2 bases outside the gene matches. The CDR3 sequence: CASSPTSGGSYNEQFF. The DNA of the CDR3 is TGTGCCAGCAGCCCGACTAGCGGGGGCTCCTACAATGAGCAGTTCTTC.

The chain uses TRBV19 and TRBJ2-1; 10 bases map to TRBD2. CDR3 length equals 12 residues. Germline CDR1 LNHDA, CDR2 SQIVND (reference sequence). Germline trimming cut 10 bases from V and 15 bases from J; bases unmatched to any gene: 12. The CDR3, as DNA: TGTGCCACTTCAGCGGGAGGGCTTTCCCTGTTCTTC. The encoded protein is CATSAGGLSLFF.

The chain employs TRBV2 and TRBJ2-7; 10 bases match TRBD1. The CDR3 loop spans 14 amino acids. V lost 7 bases to trimming and J lost 3 bases; unmatched junction nucleotides: 6. The germline V gene encodes CDR1 SNHLY and CDR2 FYNNEI. CDR3 in amino acids: CASILDRGNYEQYF. The CDR3 DNA sequence: TGTGCCAGCATTCTGGACAGGGGGAACTACGAGCAGTACTTC.

V and J are TRBV7-8 and TRBJ2-3; TRBD2 is a possible D gene (6 bases). Trimming cost V 5 bases and J 2 bases, with 14 bases left between them. CDR1 and CDR2 (germline): SGHVS, FQNEAQ. The CDR3 sequence is 15 residues long. In nucleotides, the CDR3 is TGTGCCAGCAGCCCCTGGCGGGGTAACACAGATACGCAGTATTTT. Protein sequence: CASSPWRGNTDTQYF.

V usage is TRBV9 and J usage is TRBJ2-7, with TRBD1 matching 9 bases. CDR1 and CDR2 (germline): SGDLS, YYNGEE. The V gene end was trimmed by 0 bases and the J gene end by 2 bases; junction bases not matched to a gene: 3. The CDR3 runs to 15 residues. CDR3 in DNA: TGTGCCAGCAGCGTAGGGGGACAGGGTACCTACGAGCAGTACTTC. Protein: CASSVGGQGTYEQYF. Drawing the rest from reference TRBV9 and TRBJ2-7, the complete variable domain is DSGVTQTPKHLITATGQRVTLRCSPRSGDLSVYWYQQSLDQGLQFLIQYYNGEERAKGNILERFSAQQFPDLHSELNLSSLELGDSALYFCASSVGGQGTYEQYFGPGTRLTVT.

The rearrangement joins TRBV2 to TRBJ2-2; perhaps TRBD1 as D (6 bases). This CDR3 is built from 18 residues. V lost 1 base and J lost 4, with 19 bases in between. Germline values: CDR1 SNHLY, CDR2 FYNNEI. CDR3: CASSEGIGMDRFTGELFF. The CDR3 DNA reads TGTGCCAGCAGTGAAGGTATTGGCATGGACAGATTCACCGGGGAGCTGTTTTTT.

The gene calls are TRBV6-4 and TRBJ2-2; 10 nucleotides match TRBD1. The ends lost 5 bases at V and 4 bases at J; junction bases unmatched: 4. The CDR3 spans 15 residues. Germline-derived CDR1 and CDR2 are MRHNA and SNTAGT. The CDR3 DNA sequence: TGTGCCAGCAGTAGGGACAGGGGACGCACCGGGGAGCTGTTTTTT. This gives the protein CASSRDRGRTGELFF.

This rearrangement joins TRBV5-6 to TRBJ1-1; no clear D gene. The CDR3 extends over 14 amino acids. Germline CDR1 is SGHDT and CDR2 is YYEEEE. Between the trimmed V and J ends, which lost 4 bases and 6 bases, there was a span of 16 bases. The CDR3 sequence is CASSPGLGFAEAFF. In DNA form, the CDR3 reads TGTGCCAGCAGCCCCGGCCTGGGCTTCGCTGAAGCTTTCTTT.

The chain links TRBV12-5 to TRBJ2-3, with D hard to call. This CDR3 has 12 amino acids. Germline V gene lookup returns CDR1 LGHNT and CDR2 FRNRAP. V lost 7 bases and J lost 5, with 10 bases in between. The DNA of the CDR3 is TGTGCTAGTGCCGCCGCAGGAGATACGCAGTATTTT. It encodes CASAAAGDTQYF.

The gene calls are TRBV2 and TRBJ1-1; D gene uncertain. Germline V gene lookup returns CDR1 SNHLY and CDR2 FYNNEI. The CDR3 extends over 12 amino acids. Trimming shortened V by 4 bases and J by 4 bases, and 7 bases separated the two germline ends. CDR3 region: CASSGGITEAFF. The CDR3 nucleotides read TGTGCCAGCAGTGGAGGGATCACTGAAGCTTTCTTT.

This sequence joins TRBV7-3 and TRBJ2-2; D is unresolved. There are 15 residues in the CDR3. The germline V gene has CDR1 SGHTA and CDR2 FQGTGA. Trimming pared 5 bases from V and 4 bases from J, leaving 14 bases between. CDR3 protein: CASSPYTRGTGELFF. CDR3 DNA: TGTGCCAGCAGCCCCTACACACGAGGCACCGGGGAGCTGTTTTTT.

This clone has a single count. The V and J genes are TRBV4-2 and TRBJ2-1, with 10 bases matching TRBD2. The CDR3 runs to 14 residues. V lost 5 bases to trimming and J lost 5 bases; unmatched junction nucleotides: 3. CDR1 and CDR2 from the germline V gene are LGHNA and YNFKEQ. CDR3 residues: CASSGLADNNEQFF. In nucleotides, the CDR3 is TGTGCCAGCAGCGGACTAGCGGATAACAATGAGCAGTTCTTC.

This clone was found once. The chain carries TRBV11-3 and TRBJ1-6; TRBD1 aligns across 7 bases. The CDR3 extends over 15 amino acids. Germline CDR1 is SGHNT and CDR2 is YENEEA. After removal of 2 bases from V and 7 bases from J, the junction contained 5 bases not matched to a gene. The CDR3 spells CASSLRGTENSPLHF. For the CDR3, the DNA is TGTGCCAGCAGCTTACGCGGGACAGAAAATTCACCCCTCCACTTT.

V and J are TRBV10-2 and TRBJ2-3, with a possible D match to TRBD2 (6 bases). In germline, CDR1 is WSHSY, CDR2 SAAADI. Between the trimmed V and J ends, which lost 2 bases and 4 bases, there was a span of 16 bases. The CDR3 extends over 16 amino acids. CDR3 DNA: TGCGCCAGCAGTGAGCTTCGGGGGTTGTATGCAGATACGCAGTATTTT. As protein: CASSELRGLYADTQYF.

This chain connects TRBV5-4 to TRBJ2-5, with 8 positions matching TRBD1. J gave up 1 base and V 3 bases, and 2 bases lay outside the gene matches. Germline V gene sequence: CDR1 SGHNT, CDR2 YYREEE (reference sequence). The CDR3 runs to 14 residues. In DNA form, the CDR3 reads TGTGCCAGCAGCTGGACAGGGTTCCAAGAGACCCAGTACTTC. Amino acids: CASSWTGFQETQYF. Looking up the rest from reference TRBV5-4 and TRBJ2-5 gives the full variable domain: ETGVTQSPTHLIKTRGQQVTLRCSSQSGHNTVSWYQQALGQGPQFIFQYYREEENGRGNFPPRFSGLQFPNYSSELNVNALELDDSALYLCASSWTGFQETQYFGPGTRLLVL.

The chain joins TRBV7-2 to TRBJ2-3; weak D call: TRBD2 (6 bases). The V gene lost 3 bases and the J gene lost 3 bases, with 19 bases spanning the gap. CDR3 size: 17 residues. Germline V gene sequence: CDR1 SGHTA, CDR2 FQGNSA. The CDR3 here is CASSLAAVAGHTDTQYF. The CDR3 DNA is TGTGCCAGCAGCTTGGCAGCGGTGGCGGGGCATACAGATACGCAGTATTTT.

CDR3 loop: CASSQDLTSGVQKDYNEQFF. The CDR3 DNA follows: TGCGCCAGCAGCCAAGATCTCACTAGCGGAGTTCAAAAGGATTACAATGAGCAGTTCTTC. The rearrangement links TRBV4-1 to TRBJ2-1, with 8 bases fitting TRBD2. CDR3 length equals 20 residues. Trimming at V came to 0 bases and at J to 4 bases, leaving 17 bases not matched to a gene. Germline CDR1 MGHRA, CDR2 YSYEKL.

V usage is TRBV18 and J usage is TRBJ2-7, with 9 positions matching TRBD2. This CDR3 has 16 amino acids. Germline V gene data show CDR1 as KGHSH and CDR2 as LQKENI. V gave up 3 bases and J gave up 4 bases; unmatched junction bases: 10. The CDR3 is CASSPRPASGVYEQYF. The DNA for the CDR3 is TGTGCCAGCTCACCTCGGCCGGCTAGCGGGGTGTACGAGCAGTACTTC.